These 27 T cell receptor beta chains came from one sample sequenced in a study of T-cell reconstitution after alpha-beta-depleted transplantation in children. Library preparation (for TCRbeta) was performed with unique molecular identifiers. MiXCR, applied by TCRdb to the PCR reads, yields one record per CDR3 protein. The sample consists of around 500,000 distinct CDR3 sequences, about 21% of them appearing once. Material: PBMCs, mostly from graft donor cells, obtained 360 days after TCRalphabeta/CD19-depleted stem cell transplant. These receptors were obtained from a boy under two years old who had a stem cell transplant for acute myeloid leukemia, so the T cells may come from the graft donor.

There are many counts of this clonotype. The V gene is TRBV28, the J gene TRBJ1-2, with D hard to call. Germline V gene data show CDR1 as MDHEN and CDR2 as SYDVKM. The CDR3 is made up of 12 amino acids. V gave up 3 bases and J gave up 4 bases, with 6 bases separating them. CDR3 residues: CASSFDTYGYTF. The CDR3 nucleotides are TGTGCCAGCAGTTTTGACACCTATGGCTACACCTTC.

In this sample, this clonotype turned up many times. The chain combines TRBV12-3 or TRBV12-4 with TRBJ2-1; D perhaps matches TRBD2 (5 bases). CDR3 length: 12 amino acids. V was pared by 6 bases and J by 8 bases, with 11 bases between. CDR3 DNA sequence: TGTGCCAGCAGCCGACACGGGGATGAGCAGTTCTTC. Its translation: CASSRHGDEQFF.

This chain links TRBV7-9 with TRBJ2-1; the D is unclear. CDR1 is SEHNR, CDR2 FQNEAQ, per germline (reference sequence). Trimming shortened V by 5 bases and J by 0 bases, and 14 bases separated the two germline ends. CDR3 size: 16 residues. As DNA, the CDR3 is TGTGCCAGCAGCCCTACCCCTCTAAGCTCCTACAATGAGCAGTTCTTC. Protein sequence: CASSPTPLSSYNEQFF.

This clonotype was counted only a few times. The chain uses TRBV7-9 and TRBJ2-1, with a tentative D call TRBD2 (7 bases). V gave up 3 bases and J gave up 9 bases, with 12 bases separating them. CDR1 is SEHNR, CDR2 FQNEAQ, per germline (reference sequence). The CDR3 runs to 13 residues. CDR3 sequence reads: CASSLGGGVEQFF. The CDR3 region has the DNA TGTGCCAGCAGCTTGGGGGGGGGCGTTGAGCAGTTCTTC.

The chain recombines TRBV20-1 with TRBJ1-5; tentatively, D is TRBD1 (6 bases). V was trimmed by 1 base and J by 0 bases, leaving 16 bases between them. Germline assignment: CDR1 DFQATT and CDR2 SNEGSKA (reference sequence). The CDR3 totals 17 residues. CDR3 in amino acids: CSARVSGEGYSNQPQHF. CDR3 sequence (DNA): TGCAGTGCTAGAGTGTCAGGGGAAGGATATAGCAATCAGCCCCAGCATTTT.

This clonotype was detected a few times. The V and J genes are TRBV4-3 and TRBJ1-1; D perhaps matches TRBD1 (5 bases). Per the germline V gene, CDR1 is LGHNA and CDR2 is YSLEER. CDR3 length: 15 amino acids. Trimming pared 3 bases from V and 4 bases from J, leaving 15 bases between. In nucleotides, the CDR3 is TGCGCCAGCAGCCAGAACGGGTGGGGGATCACTGAAGCTTTCTTT. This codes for CASSQNGWGITEAFF.

CDR3 protein: CASSPNPRPGILEQYV. CDR3 sequence (DNA): TGTGCCAGCAGTCCCAACCCCAGGCCTGGGATACTTGAGCAGTACGTC. The chain links TRBV21-1 to TRBJ2-7; the table names TRBD1, a call not compared with the DNA. TRBV21-1 is recorded as a pseudogene. The CDR3 sequence is 16 residues long.

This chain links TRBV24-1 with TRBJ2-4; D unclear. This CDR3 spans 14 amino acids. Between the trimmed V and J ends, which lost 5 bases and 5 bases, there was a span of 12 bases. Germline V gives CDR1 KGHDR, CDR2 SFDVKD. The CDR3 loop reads CATSADDGENIQYF. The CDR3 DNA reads TGTGCCACCAGTGCAGACGACGGTGAAAACATTCAGTACTTC.

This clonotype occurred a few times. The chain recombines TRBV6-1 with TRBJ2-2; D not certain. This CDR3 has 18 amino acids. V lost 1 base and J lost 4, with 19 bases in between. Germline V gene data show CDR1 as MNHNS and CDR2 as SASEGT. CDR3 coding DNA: TGTGCCAGCAGTGAAGGCACGCCTCAAAACGTCGGCACCGGGGAGCTGTTTTTT. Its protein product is CASSEGTPQNVGTGELFF.

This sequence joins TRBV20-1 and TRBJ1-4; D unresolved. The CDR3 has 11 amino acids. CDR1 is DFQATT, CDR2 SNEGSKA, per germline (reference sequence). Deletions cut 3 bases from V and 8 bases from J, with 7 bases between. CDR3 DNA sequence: TGCAGTGCTAGTGTACTGGAAAAACTGTTTTTT. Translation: CSASVLEKLFF.

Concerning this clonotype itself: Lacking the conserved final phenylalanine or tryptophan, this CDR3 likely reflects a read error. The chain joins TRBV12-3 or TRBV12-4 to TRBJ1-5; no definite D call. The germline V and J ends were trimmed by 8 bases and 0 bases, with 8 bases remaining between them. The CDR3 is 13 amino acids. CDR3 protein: CASRVNSNQPQHV. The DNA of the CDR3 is TGTGCCAGCCGGGTCAATAGCAATCAGCCCCAGCATGTT.

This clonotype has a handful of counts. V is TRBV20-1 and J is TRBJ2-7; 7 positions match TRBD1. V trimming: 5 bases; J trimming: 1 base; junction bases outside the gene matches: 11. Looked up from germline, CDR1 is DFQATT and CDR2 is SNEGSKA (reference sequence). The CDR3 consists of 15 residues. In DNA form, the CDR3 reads TGCAGTGCTTATAATACGGGACAGCTTTCCTACGAGCAGTACTTC. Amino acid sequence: CSAYNTGQLSYEQYF.

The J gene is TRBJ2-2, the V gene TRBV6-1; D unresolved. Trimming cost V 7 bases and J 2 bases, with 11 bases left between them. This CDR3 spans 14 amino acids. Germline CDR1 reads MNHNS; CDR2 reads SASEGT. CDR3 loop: CASTNRPNTGELFF. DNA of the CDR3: TGTGCCAGCACCAACCGGCCTAACACCGGGGAGCTGTTTTTT.

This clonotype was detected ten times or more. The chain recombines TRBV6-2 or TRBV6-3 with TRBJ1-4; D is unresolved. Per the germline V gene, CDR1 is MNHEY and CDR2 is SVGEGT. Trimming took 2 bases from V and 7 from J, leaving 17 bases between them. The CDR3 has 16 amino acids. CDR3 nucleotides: TGTGCCAGCAGTTACGGTCGAGGCAGTCAATCTGAAAAACTGTTTTTT. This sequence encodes CASSYGRGSQSEKLFF.

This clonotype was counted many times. DNA of the CDR3: TGTGCCAGCTGTGGAGACAGGGAAGAGACCCAGTACTTC. Its translation: CASCGDREETQYF. This chain uses TRBV6-1 with TRBJ2-5, with 7 bases fitting TRBD1. V dropped 8 bases and J dropped 3; count of bases not matched to a gene: 6. This CDR3 has 13 amino acids. Looked up from germline, CDR1 is MNHNS and CDR2 is SASEGT.

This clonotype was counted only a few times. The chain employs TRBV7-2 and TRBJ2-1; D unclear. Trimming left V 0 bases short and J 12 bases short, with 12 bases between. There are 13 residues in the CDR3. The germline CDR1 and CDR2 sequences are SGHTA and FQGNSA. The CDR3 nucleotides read TGTGCCAGCAGCTTAGCTGGGAATCGTGGGCAGTTCTTC. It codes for CASSLAGNRGQFF.

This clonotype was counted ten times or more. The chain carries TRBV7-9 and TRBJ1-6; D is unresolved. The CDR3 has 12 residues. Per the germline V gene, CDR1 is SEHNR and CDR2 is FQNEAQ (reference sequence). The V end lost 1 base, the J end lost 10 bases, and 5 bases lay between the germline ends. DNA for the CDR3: TGTGCCAGCAGCTTAGAAGGATCACCCCTCCACTTT. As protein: CASSLEGSPLHF. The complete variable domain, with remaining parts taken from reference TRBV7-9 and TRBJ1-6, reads DTGVSQNPRHKITKRGQNVTFRCDPISEHNRLYWYRQTLGQGPEFLTYFQNEAQLEKSRLLSDRFSAERPKGSFSTLEIQRTEQGDSAMYLCASSLEGSPLHFGNGTRLTVT.

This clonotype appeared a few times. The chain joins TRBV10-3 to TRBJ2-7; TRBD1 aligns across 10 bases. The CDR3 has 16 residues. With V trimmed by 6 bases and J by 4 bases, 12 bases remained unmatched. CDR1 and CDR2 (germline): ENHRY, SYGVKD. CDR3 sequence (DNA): TGTGCCATCAGATCTCCGGGACAGGGGCAGGGATACGAGCAGTACTTC. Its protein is CAIRSPGQGQGYEQYF.

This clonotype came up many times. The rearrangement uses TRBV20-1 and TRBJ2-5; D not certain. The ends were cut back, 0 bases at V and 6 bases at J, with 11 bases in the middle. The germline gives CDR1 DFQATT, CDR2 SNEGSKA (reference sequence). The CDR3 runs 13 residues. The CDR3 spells CSARDLGIQTQYF. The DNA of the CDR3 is TGCAGTGCTAGAGATCTGGGGATTCAGACCCAGTACTTC.

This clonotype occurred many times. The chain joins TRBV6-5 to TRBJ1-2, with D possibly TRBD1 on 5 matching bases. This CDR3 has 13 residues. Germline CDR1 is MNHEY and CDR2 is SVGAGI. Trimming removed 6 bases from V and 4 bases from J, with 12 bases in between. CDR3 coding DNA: TGTGCCAGCAGACAACTTACAGGCTATGGCTACACCTTC. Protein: CASRQLTGYGYTF.

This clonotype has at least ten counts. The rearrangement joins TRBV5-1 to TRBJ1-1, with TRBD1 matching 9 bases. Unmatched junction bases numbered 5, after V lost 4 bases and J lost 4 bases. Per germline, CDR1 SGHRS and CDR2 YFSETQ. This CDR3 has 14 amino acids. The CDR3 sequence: CASSAGQGGTEAFF. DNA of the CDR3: TGCGCCAGCAGCGCGGGACAGGGTGGCACTGAAGCTTTCTTT.

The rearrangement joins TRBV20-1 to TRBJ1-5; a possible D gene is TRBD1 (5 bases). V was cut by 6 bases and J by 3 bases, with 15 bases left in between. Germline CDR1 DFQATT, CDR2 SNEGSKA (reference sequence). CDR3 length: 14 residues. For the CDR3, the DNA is TGCAGTGCAGGACACCCGAGGGACAATCAGCCCCAGCATTTT. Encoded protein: CSAGHPRDNQPQHF.

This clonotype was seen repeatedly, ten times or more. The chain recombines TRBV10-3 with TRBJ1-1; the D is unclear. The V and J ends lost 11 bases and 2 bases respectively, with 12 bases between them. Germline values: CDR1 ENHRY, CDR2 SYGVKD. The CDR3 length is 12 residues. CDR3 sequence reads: CAVSGPNTEAFF. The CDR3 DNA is TGTGCCGTCTCAGGCCCAAACACTGAAGCTTTCTTT.

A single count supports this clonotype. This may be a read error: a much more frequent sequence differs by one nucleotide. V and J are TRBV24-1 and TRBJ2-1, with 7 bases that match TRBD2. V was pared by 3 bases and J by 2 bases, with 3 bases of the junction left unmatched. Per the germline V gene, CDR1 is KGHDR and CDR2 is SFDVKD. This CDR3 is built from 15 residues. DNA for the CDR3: TGTGCCACCAGTGATGGGGGGGGAGCCTACAATGAGCAGTTCTTC. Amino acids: CATSDGGGAYNEQFF.

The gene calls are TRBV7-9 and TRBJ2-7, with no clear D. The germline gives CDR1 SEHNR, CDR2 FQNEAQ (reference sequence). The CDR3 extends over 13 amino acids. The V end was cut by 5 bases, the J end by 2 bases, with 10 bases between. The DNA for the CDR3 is TGTGCCAGCAGCCCCCGTGGACCCTACGAGCAGTACTTC. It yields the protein CASSPRGPYEQYF.

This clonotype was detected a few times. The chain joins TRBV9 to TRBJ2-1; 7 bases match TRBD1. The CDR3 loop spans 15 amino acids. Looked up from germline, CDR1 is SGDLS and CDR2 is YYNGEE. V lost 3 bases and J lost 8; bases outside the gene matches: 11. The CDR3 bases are TGTGCCAGCAGCGGGGGGAACAGGGGCCTCGATGAGCAGTTCTTC. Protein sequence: CASSGGNRGLDEQFF.

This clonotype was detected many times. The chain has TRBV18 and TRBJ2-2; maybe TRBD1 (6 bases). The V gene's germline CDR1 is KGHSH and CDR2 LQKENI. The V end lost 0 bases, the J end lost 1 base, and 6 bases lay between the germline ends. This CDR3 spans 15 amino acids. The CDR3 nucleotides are TGTGCCAGCTCACCACCGACAGGGAACACCGGGGAGCTGTTTTTT. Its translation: CASSPPTGNTGELFF.